This TCR beta chain was retrieved from a study of T cells in Graves' hyperthyroidism and ophthalmopathy. Study findings and constraints: Ophthalmopathy onset followed model prediction by a median approximately 7 months.

PBMCs were derived from about 10 ml fresh peripheral blood. Trimming took 6 bases from V and 1 from J, leaving 20 bases between them. Germline V lookup: CDR1 MNHEY, CDR2 SVGEGT. This CDR3 has 17 amino acids. Concerning this clonotype itself: The antigen is unknown.

RNA transcripts yielded amplified TCR beta CDR3 regions. The study used the HTBI primer set for a first-round RT-PCR of the TCR CDR3. TCRdb processed the multiplex PCR reads anew with MiXCR; each CDR3 protein has one entry. The table lists 450,000 to 550,000 distinct CDR3 sequences, about 24% of them singletons, with approximately 11% in the top ten. The sequence derives from a woman in her twenties or thirties with Graves' ophthalmopathy. Sequencing was done on a sample of blood. The chain employs TRBV6-2 or TRBV6-3 and TRBJ2-3; the D gene is possibly TRBD2 (6 bases). Here the CDR3 DNA reads TGTGCCAGCAGGCCCCTCCGAGGGTCGGGGGGCACAGATACGCAGTATTTT. Translated, it gives CASRPLRGSGGTDTQYF.